The clone carrying this T cell receptor (beta chain) showed up just a few times. Trimming removed 1 base from V and 1 base from J, with 16 bases in between. The length of the CDR3 is 18 residues. Germline V gene lookup returns CDR1 MGHRA and CDR2 YSYEKL. The data were taken from a study of early T cells in non-severe SARS-CoV-2 infection. cDNA molecules, individually, were tagged with unique molecular identifiers. TCRdb called the 5' RACE reads again in MiXCR, with one record for every CDR3 protein. The sample shows about 97,000 distinct CDR3 sequences, approximately 11% of them seen only once. The TCR originated in an adult who was a healthcare worker with PCR-confirmed SARS-CoV-2 infection or an uninfected control (not recorded which). The chain couples TRBV4-1 to TRBJ2-2, with D possibly called TRBD1 or TRBD2 (5 bases each). The material was whole blood, obtained at baseline. The CDR3 nucleotides read TGCGCCAGCAGCCAAGGTAGGGGACGGTCGTTGAACACCGGGGAGCTGTTTTTT. Translation gives CASSQGRGRSLNTGELFF.